A selection of T cell receptor beta chains follows, all from one sample in a study of metastatic and nonmetastatic thyroid tumors. MiXCR reprocessed the PCR reads for TCRdb. In the table there are some 20,000 clones, under 25% of which are singletons. The source material was tumor tissue. The receptors were gathered from a male donor with papillary thyroid cancer or a benign thyroid nodule (not recorded which). Some clones in this sample may be carry-over from other donors' samples. The CDR3 runs from the conserved cysteine through the conserved F or W. A D gene is named only where the DNA matches it firmly. Expanded clones are given a class, and other clones once, few, many or no size at all.

V	D	size	J	DNA	CDR3
TRBV11-1	NA	NA	TRBJ2-1	TGTGCCAGCAGCTCCTCCTACAATGAGCAGATCTTC	CASSSSYNEQIF
TRBV5-1	TRBD2	many	TRBJ2-3	TGCGCCAGCAGCCTCAGGAGGACTAGCGGGAACACAGATACGCAGTATTTT	CASSLRRTSGNTDTQYF
TRBV27	NA	medium-sized	TRBJ2-7	TGTGCCAGCAGGATGGGGGGCTGGGAATCTCACGAGCAGTACTTC	CASRMGGWESHEQYF
TRBV27	NA	many	TRBJ1-6	TGTGCCAGCAGTTTAAAGAGTAATTCACCCCTCCACTTT	CASSLKSNSPLHF
TRBV19	NA	NA	TRBJ1-6	TGTGCCAGTAGTGAGGCAAAAGGGTCCTATAATTCACCCCTCCACTTT	CASSEAKGSYNSPLHF
TRBV5-1	NA	many	TRBJ2-3	TGCGCCAGCAGCTTGGGCGGGCAGGGTAGCACAGATACGCAGTATTTT	CASSLGGQGSTDTQYF
TRBV5-6	NA	many	TRBJ2-1	TGTGCCAGCAGCTCCGGGAAACCCAATGAGCAGTTCTTC	CASSSGKPNEQFF
TRBV6-1	NA	few	TRBJ2-3	TGTGCCAGCAGTGACGGGGCGGGGCCCTCCACAGATACGCAGTATTTT	CASSDGAGPSTDTQYF
TRBV14	TRBD2	many	TRBJ2-1	TGTGCCAGCAGCCAAGATCGCACTAGCGGGACCAATGAGCAGTTCTTC	CASSQDRTSGTNEQFF
TRBV11-3	NA	medium-sized	TRBJ2-7	TGTGCCAGCAGCTTAGAGTGGTTCCCCTACGAGCAGTACTTC	CASSLEWFPYEQYF
TRBV6-1	NA	medium-sized	TRBJ1-2	TGTGCCAGCAGCGGAGCCCCAGCCAACTATGGCTACACCTTC	CASSGAPANYGYTF
TRBV12-3/TRBV12-4	TRBD1	NA	TRBJ2-5	TGTGCCAGCAGTGTGACAGGGTGGTGGGAGACCCTGTACTTC	CASSVTGWWETLYF
TRBV7-2	TRBD2	many	TRBJ2-7	TGTGCCAGCAGCTTAGCGCCTAGCGGGAGCTTCGAGCAGTACTTC	CASSLAPSGSFEQYF
TRBV24-1	NA	many	TRBJ2-4	TGTGCCACCAGTGACGGCCTTAGGGCCAAAAACATTCAGTACTTC	CATSDGLRAKNIQYF
TRBV20-1	NA	many	TRBJ2-2	TGCAGTGCTACTCGACCAGGGGTTTTATCAGACACCGGGGAGCTGTTTTTT	CSATRPGVLSDTGELFF
TRBV4-2	NA	NA	TRBJ2-7	TGTACCAGCAGCCAAGAGACCGGGCAACCCTCCTACGAGCAGTACTTC	CTSSQETGQPSYEQYF
TRBV2	NA	NA	TRBJ2-1	TGCGCCGCCAAGACAGTGGAAATGATCAATGAGCAGTTCTTC	CAAKTVEMINEQFF
TRBV28	TRBD1	many	TRBJ1-6	TGTGCCAGCGTAGGGGGGCAGGGGGCTTCACCCCTCCACTTT	CASVGGQGASPLHF
TRBV20-1	TRBD2	many	TRBJ2-1	TGCAGTGCTAGAGTGGCGACTAGCGGGAGTAATGAGCAGTTCTTC	CSARVATSGSNEQFF
TRBV6-2/TRBV6-3	TRBD1	many	TRBJ2-1	TGTGCCAGCAGGAGGACAGGGCGGAATGAGCAGTTCTTC	CASRRTGRNEQFF
TRBV30	NA	many	TRBJ2-3	TGTGCCTGGAGTGTACTCGAACTATATGGGCCAGATACGCAGTATTTT	CAWSVLELYGPDTQYF
TRBV20-1	NA	NA	TRBJ2-3	TGCAGTGCTTCTACCGGAGACAGTTTTGTTACCACAGTTCCGCAGTATTTT	CSASTGDSFVTTVPQYF
TRBV10-1	NA	NA	TRBJ2-3	TGCGCCAGCAGTGAGTCCATGGCAGATCCGCAGTATTTT	CASSESMADPQYF
TRBV5-1	NA	medium-sized	TRBJ2-7	TGCGCCAGCAGCATGGAGGGGACATACGAGCAGTACTTC	CASSMEGTYEQYF
TRBV2	NA	many	TRBJ2-5	TGTGCCAGCCGGGGGGCAGGCATGGAGACCCAGTACTTC	CASRGAGMETQYF
TRBV28	NA	many	TRBJ1-2	TGTGCCAGCAGTTTATCGTCAGTCTGGAAGGGCTACACCTTC	CASSLSSVWKGYTF
TRBV6-1	NA	medium-sized	TRBJ2-6	TGTGCCAGCAGTGATTACTTCTCTGGGGCCAACGTCCTGACTTTC	CASSDYFSGANVLTF
TRBV28	NA	many	TRBJ2-4	TGTGCCAGCAGTTTATCCGGCGGGATAGCCAAAAACATTCAGTACTTC	CASSLSGGIAKNIQYF
TRBV7-2	NA	NA	TRBJ1-3	TGTGCCAGCAGCTTATCCGGAGGAAACACCATTTATTTT	CASSLSGGNTIYF
TRBV12-3/TRBV12-4	NA	NA	TRBJ1-1	TGTGCCAGCACCCGTCTTGGGGCTCGGACTGAAGCTTTCTTT	CASTRLGARTEAFF
TRBV6-2/TRBV6-3	NA	many	TRBJ1-2	TGTGCCAGCACCAAGGCATTGGGTGGAACCTCTTATGGCTACACCTTC	CASTKALGGTSYGYTF
TRBV12-3/TRBV12-4	TRBD1	many	TRBJ1-1	TGTGCCAGCAGTGAGCAGGGGTACAGGGGAATGAACACTGAAGCTTTCTTT	CASSEQGYRGMNTEAFF
TRBV27	TRBD1	medium-sized	TRBJ2-7	TGTGCCAGCAGTGTCTCCGGGACAGGAGTGGAGCAGTACTTC	CASSVSGTGVEQYF
TRBV19	TRBD2	few	TRBJ2-3	TGTGCCAGTAGGACTAGCGGGAGCACAGATACGCAGTATTTT	CASRTSGSTDTQYF
TRBV5-8	NA	NA	TRBJ1-4	TGTGACAGCAGACGCCGGGGGGCAACTAATGAAAAACTGTTTTTT	CDSRRRGATNEKLFF
TRBV6-2/TRBV6-3	NA	few	TRBJ2-1	TGTGCCAGCACCCAGTCTGGTAATTGGAATGAGCAGTTCTTC	CASTQSGNWNEQFF
TRBV2	NA	many	TRBJ2-5	TGTGCCAGCAGAGCCCAAGAGACCCAGTACTTC	CASRAQETQYF
TRBV11-2	NA	NA	TRBJ2-3	TGTGCCAGCAACATGACCGGGGGGACAGCCAACACAGATACGCAGTATTTT	CASNMTGGTANTDTQYF
TRBV2	NA	many	TRBJ1-2	TGTGCCAGCAGTGAAGGGATCGAAATCGGCTACACCTTC	CASSEGIEIGYTF
TRBV28	TRBD2	many	TRBJ2-5	TGTGCCAGCAGCCGCCCTCTAGCGGGTGGGGAGACCCAGTACTTC	CASSRPLAGGETQYF
TRBV12-3/TRBV12-4	NA	many	TRBJ1-1	TGTGCCAGCAGTCCTCGGACGGTATTGAACACTGAAGCTTTCTTT	CASSPRTVLNTEAFF
TRBV7-2	NA	NA	TRBJ1-1	TGTGCCAGCAGCTTAGCGATCAGGGCGAACACTGAAGCTTTCTTT	CASSLAIRANTEAFF
TRBV30	TRBD2	medium-sized	TRBJ2-3	TGTGCCTGGACGCCTCTAGCGGGAGTAGATACGCAGTATTTT	CAWTPLAGVDTQYF
TRBV28	NA	few	TRBJ2-1	TGTGCCTCCGAAGGCAATGAGCAGTTCTTC	CASEGNEQFF
TRBV29-1	TRBD1	medium-sized	TRBJ1-1	TGCAGCGTTGGGGACAGGGGAGGTACGGCCACTGAAGCTTTCTTT	CSVGDRGGTATEAFF
TRBV12-5	NA	NA	TRBJ2-7	TGTGCTAGTGGTGGCGGCTACGAGCATTACTTC	CASGGGYEHYF
TRBV7-2	NA	many	TRBJ2-1	TGTGCCAGCAGCCTCGGAATTAATTCCTACAATGAGCAGTTCTTC	CASSLGINSYNEQFF
TRBV10-3	TRBD1	many	TRBJ1-1	TGTGCCATCAGCGGACAGGGGGCATTATCTCTTGCTTTCTTT	CAISGQGALSLAFF
TRBV7-3	NA	NA	TRBJ2-3	TGTGCCAGCAGCTCCTCTGTGGGCACAGATACGCAGTATTTT	CASSSSVGTDTQYF
TRBV29-1	TRBD2	many	TRBJ2-1	TGCAGCGTACCGACTAGCGGGAGTTGGAATGAGCAGTTCTTC	CSVPTSGSWNEQFF
TRBV5-1	TRBD1	many	TRBJ2-7	TGCGCCAGCAGACGGGACAGGGCGACCTACGAGCAGTACTTC	CASRRDRATYEQYF
TRBV20-1	NA	once	TRBJ1-6	TGCAGTGCTAGAGGTGTGGCGGTTAATTCACCCCTCCACTTT	CSARGVAVNSPLHF
TRBV6-1	NA	many	TRBJ1-3	TGTGCCAGCAGTCAATGGGACAACCTCTCTGGAAACACCATATATTTT	CASSQWDNLSGNTIYF